This TCR beta chain was sequenced during a study of cytomegalovirus exposure and HLA in healthy donors. Study observations and caveats: Confirmation was obtained in vitro that three CMV-associated chains are specific for CMV antigens. Per published reports, the classifier diagnosed cytomegalovirus status with high specificity and sensitivity. Cytomegalovirus-associated status was assigned to 150 or so TCR beta chains.

Data came from immunoSEQ multiplex PCR; TCRdb stores just in-frame clones and leaves some out. The table includes 70,000 or so clones, about 94% detected once. Donors came from a validation cohort of some 110 subjects, distinct from the first 666-subject cohort. As to this clone: The antigen is not known.

The sample taken for sequencing was PBMCs. The clonotype was recovered from a woman under 30 in good health and CMV-seronegative.

This CDR3 is CASSSAGPTDTQYF. CDR3 sequence (DNA): TGTGCCAGCAGTTCGGCGGGGCCCACAGATACGCAGTATTTT. The V and J genes are TRBV27 and TRBJ2-3, with D possibly matching TRBD2 (6 bases). This CDR3 is built from 14 residues. V was cut by 4 bases and J by 2 bases, with 10 bases left in between. Germline-derived CDR1 and CDR2 are MNHEY and SMNVEV (reference sequence).